The entry that follows covers one T cell receptor beta chain sequence. The data stem from a study of somatic mutations in cytotoxic T cells in rheumatoid arthritis. Study at large: It was right after diagnosis, before any treatment, that patient blood (more than 26 ml EDTA) was drawn. Some V beta antibody-stained T-cell populations were flow-sorted at nearly 100% purity, including V beta1+ cells sequenced for TCRB.

Germline V gives CDR1 LNHDA, CDR2 SQIVND (reference sequence). V was trimmed by 2 bases and J by 4 bases, leaving 14 bases between them. This CDR3 spans 15 amino acids. Original data processing: Patient-derived CD8+ clones with a size above 1% showed rare matches to published virus-specific TCRB sequences. TCRdb's table, derived via immunoSEQ multiplex PCR, lists solely in-frame clones and lacks some. The D gene and trimming were derived from the DNA, and the V and J assignments and clone size from that table. The repertoire holds around 15,000 clones, with around 80% as singletons. The chain employs TRBV19 and TRBJ1-1; D not certain. This receptor was identified in an adult with rheumatoid arthritis. Sample: CD8+ T cells sorted from blood. In DNA form, the CDR3 reads TGTGCCAGTAGTATATCTAACCGCCCGGCCACTGAAGCTTTCTTT. Its protein is CASSISNRPATEAFF. The full variable domain, with the rest looked up from reference TRBV19 and TRBJ1-1, is DGGITQSPKYLFRKEGQNVTLSCEQNLNHDAMYWYRQDPGQGLRLIYYSQIVNDFQKGDIAEGYSVSREKKESFPLTVTSAQKNPTAFYLCASSISNRPATEAFFGQGTRLTVV.